Following are 20 T cell receptor beta chains from one sample sequenced in a study of CD4 T cells in relation to SARS-CoV-2 and coronaviruses. Before the COVID-19 pandemic, during about 2010-2019, CD4+ T cells were taken from unexposed donors. The cells were cultured for around ten days before CD4+ T cells were isolated. Libraries were prepared by immunoSEQ multiplex PCR; TCRdb keeps only in-frame clonotypes and omits some of them. The table lists 20,000 to 25,000 clones, about 66% of them singletons. For these receptors, no antigen is known. The sequenced sample was CD4+ T cells from PBMCs, cultured in vitro. These TCRs come from a human donor in good health.

This chain uses TRBV6-2 or TRBV6-3 with TRBJ2-1; 11 bases line up with TRBD2. The CDR3 extends over 16 amino acids. V shed 6 bases and J 6 bases; nucleotides not matched to a gene: 10. The germline V gene encodes CDR1 MNHEY and CDR2 SVGEGT. The CDR3 DNA follows: TGTGCCAGCAGCAGACTTAGCGGGAGGGCCGGCAATGAGCAGTTCTTC. Its translation: CASSRLSGRAGNEQFF.

V gene TRBV6-6 combines with J gene TRBJ1-5, with TRBD1 matching 9 bases. The CDR3 is 15 residues long. Per the germline V gene, CDR1 is MNHNY and CDR2 is SVGAGI (reference sequence). The V and J ends lost 2 bases and 7 bases, in that order; junction bases with no gene match: 6. The CDR3, as DNA: TGTGCCAGCAGTTACGGGCCGGGACAGGGACAGCCCCAGCATTTT. Translation: CASSYGPGQGQPQHF.

The chain is built from TRBV7-8 and TRBJ1-2; D gene unclear. V was clipped by 2 bases and J by 5 bases, with 6 bases between them. The CDR3 consists of 12 residues. CDR1 and CDR2 (germline): SGHVS, FQNEAQ. CDR3 amino acids: CASSLLGYGYTF. CDR3 nucleotide sequence: TGTGCCAGCAGCTTATTAGGATATGGCTACACCTTC.

The V and J genes are TRBV19 and TRBJ2-5; D is undetermined. The CDR3 totals 14 residues. Trimming stripped 2 bases from V and 7 bases from J, with 14 bases between. Germline values: CDR1 LNHDA, CDR2 SQIVND (reference sequence). The CDR3, as DNA: TGTGCCAGTAGTATAAGCCAATATGAAGGGACCCAGTACTTC. This translates into CASSISQYEGTQYF.

The chain couples TRBV7-9 to TRBJ1-2; D gene uncertain. Trimming left V 5 bases short and J 4 bases short, with 17 bases between. Germline CDR1 is SEHNR and CDR2 is FQNEAQ (reference sequence). This CDR3 is built from 15 residues. In DNA form, the CDR3 reads TGTGCCAGCAGCCCCCATTCCGGGATCCTCTATGGCTACACCTTC. As protein: CASSPHSGILYGYTF.

The chain combines TRBV3-1 (or the pseudogene TRBV3-2) with TRBJ2-1, with 8 positions matching TRBD1. The CDR3 runs to 17 residues. Germline V gene lookup returns CDR1 LGHDT and CDR2 YNNKEL (reference sequence). The V gene end was trimmed by 0 bases and the J gene end by 6 bases; junction bases not matched to a gene: 10. The CDR3 DNA reads TGTGCCAGCAGCCAAGAGGTTGGGACAGGCTATGTCAATGAGCAGTTCTTC. Its protein is CASSQEVGTGYVNEQFF.

In regard to this clone: Sequence at one end of the junction differs from germline and may be a read error. The genes are TRBV5-1 and TRBJ1-2; TRBD1 agrees at 12 bases. CDR3 length: 17 amino acids. Germline CDR1 is SGHRS and CDR2 is YFSETQ. In DNA form, the CDR3 reads TGCGCCAGCAGCTTTTATCGGGACAGGGGGCCTAAATATGGCTACACCTTC. Translating it yields CASSFYRDRGPKYGYTF.

V is TRBV5-1 and J is TRBJ2-1; the D gene is possibly TRBD1 (5 bases). The germline gives CDR1 SGHRS, CDR2 YFSETQ. The CDR3 consists of 12 residues. V lost 1 base and J 10 bases, leaving 9 bases between the germline ends. CDR3 coding DNA: TGCGCCAGCAGCTTGTCTGCAGGGGAGCAGTTCTTC. Translating it yields CASSLSAGEQFF.

V usage is TRBV18 and J usage is TRBJ2-1, with 8 positions matching TRBD2. Trimming at V came to 0 bases and at J to 8 bases, leaving 6 bases not matched to a gene. The CDR3 covers 15 residues. Germline V lookup: CDR1 KGHSH, CDR2 LQKENI. In DNA form, the CDR3 reads TGTGCCAGCTCACCACCGGGCGGGAGGCGTGATGAGCAGTTCTTC. Amino acids: CASSPPGGRRDEQFF.

V and J are TRBV5-4 and TRBJ2-1; TRBD2 aligns across 7 bases. The CDR3 runs to 14 residues. The V gene end was trimmed by 3 bases and the J gene end by 4 bases; junction bases not matched to a gene: 4. Germline loops: CDR1 SGHNT, CDR2 YYREEE (reference sequence). The DNA of the CDR3 is TGTGCCAGCAGCTGGGGGGGGACTTACAATGAGCAGTTCTTC. Its translation: CASSWGGTYNEQFF.

The V gene is TRBV4-3, the J gene TRBJ1-5; 7 bases agree with TRBD1. CDR1 is LGHNA, CDR2 YSLEER, per germline. The CDR3 has 14 amino acids. The junction had 4 bases not matched to a gene; V was cut back by 0 bases and J by 8 bases. The CDR3 here is CASSQDLTGEPQHF. In DNA, the CDR3 is TGCGCCAGCAGCCAAGATTTAACAGGGGAGCCCCAGCATTTT.

The chain uses TRBV27 and TRBJ1-5, with 7 bases identical to TRBD1. Germline V lookup: CDR1 MNHEY, CDR2 SMNVEV (reference sequence). The CDR3 spans 16 residues. V gave up 0 bases and J gave up 3 bases; unmatched junction bases: 5. CDR3 sequence reads: CASSLSGDSHNQPQHF. CDR3 nucleotide sequence: TGTGCCAGCAGTTTATCAGGGGACAGCCACAATCAGCCCCAGCATTTT.

The chain is built from TRBV5-1 and TRBJ1-2; 8 nucleotides align to TRBD1. Germline assignment: CDR1 SGHRS and CDR2 YFSETQ. This CDR3 has 16 residues. The V and J ends lost 4 bases and 3 bases, in that order; junction bases with no gene match: 11. Here the CDR3 reads CASSIPTGEMDYGYTF. Written as DNA, the CDR3 is TGCGCCAGCAGCATACCGACAGGGGAGATGGACTATGGCTACACCTTC.

The V and J genes are TRBV29-1 and TRBJ1-2, with 7 nucleotides matching TRBD1. The CDR3 runs 14 residues. The germline V gene has CDR1 SQVTM and CDR2 ANQGSEA. V was clipped by 7 bases and J by 5 bases; unmatched bases: 13. CDR3 DNA: TGCAGCGCCGGAAGGGGGCAGAACGGGTATGGCTACACCTTC. Protein product: CSAGRGQNGYGYTF.

On this clone: One end of the junction does not line up with germline, which may come from a read error. The rearrangement links TRBV11-2 to TRBJ1-2, with 9 bases lining up with TRBD1. The CDR3 is made up of 13 amino acids. CDR1 SGHAT and CDR2 FQNNGV come from the germline V gene. This CDR3 is CASSLDLPGQGYF. CDR3 sequence (DNA): TGTGCCAGCAGCTTAGATCTCCCGGGACAGGGATACTTC. Full variable domain (outside the CDR3, taken from reference TRBV11-2 and TRBJ1-2): EAGVAQSPRYKIIEKRQSVAFWCNPISGHATLYWYQQILGQGPKLLIQFQNNGVVDDSQLPKDRFSAERLKGVDSTLKIQPAKLEDSAVYLCASSLDLPGQGYFGSGTRLTVV.

The V gene is TRBV7-2, the J gene TRBJ1-1; D is perhaps TRBD1 (5 bases). The CDR3 is made up of 15 amino acids. Germline V CDR1 and CDR2: SGHTA, FQGNSA. Trimming stripped 1 base from V and 5 bases from J, with 14 bases between. The CDR3 spells CASSLGRGPKTEAFF. In DNA, the CDR3 is TGTGCCAGCAGCTTAGGAAGGGGACCGAAGACTGAAGCTTTCTTT.

The DNA for the CDR3 is TGTGCCAGCTCACGCGGGACCTCGACCTCAGGGAAAATATACGAGCAGTACTTC. Translating gives CASSRGTSTSGKIYEQYF. This chain uses TRBV18 with TRBJ2-7, with a possible D match to TRBD2 (6 bases). The CDR3 extends over 18 amino acids. V gave up 4 bases and J gave up 4 bases, with 26 bases separating them. CDR1 and CDR2 from the germline V gene are KGHSH and LQKENI.

The V and J genes are TRBV7-2 and TRBJ2-1, with a tentative D call TRBD1 (6 bases). The length of the CDR3 is 16 residues. V lost 3 bases, J lost 8 bases, and 20 bases lay in between. Germline lookup yields CDR1 SGHTA and CDR2 FQGNSA. The CDR3 nucleotides are TGTGCCAGCAGCTTGTCGTTCATTCAGGGGACCGATGAGCAGTTCTTC. Amino acid sequence: CASSLSFIQGTDEQFF.

The V call is TRBV18, the J call TRBJ2-2; 8 nucleotides agree with TRBD2. This CDR3 has 16 residues. V lost 1 base, J lost 4 bases, and 5 bases stayed unmatched. Germline lookup yields CDR1 KGHSH and CDR2 LQKENI. CDR3 sequence reads: CASSPRRGATTGELFF. In nucleotides, the CDR3 is TGTGCCAGCTCACCACGGCGGGGGGCGACCACCGGGGAGCTGTTTTTT.

The chain links TRBV4-1 to TRBJ1-3; weak D call: TRBD1 (6 bases). The germline V gene has CDR1 MGHRA and CDR2 YSYEKL. The V end lost 0 bases, the J end lost 8 bases, and 14 bases lay between the germline ends. This CDR3 has 15 residues. The CDR3 sequence: CASSQDLGRTDTIYF. The CDR3 nucleotides are TGCGCCAGCAGCCAAGATCTGGGGAGGACAGACACCATATATTTT.